There are a few counts of the clone carrying this T cell receptor beta chain. What it recognizes is unknown. In addition to blood RNA drawn from unsorted whole blood, germline DNA was extracted. CDR3 size: 15 residues. Germline loops: CDR1 ENHRY, CDR2 SYGVKD. Unmatched junction bases numbered 12, after V lost 11 bases and J lost 5 bases. A primer in the constant region served to generate TCR beta cDNA from 450 to 600 ng of total RNA. Investigators got TCR beta libraries out of three nested multiplex PCR rounds, done with slightly modified ARM-PCR. Rounds one and two of PCR, each of 10 cycles, were primed with TRBV1-TRBV30 forward primers and a C-beta reverse primer. TCRdb reanalysed the multiplex PCR reads using MiXCR and keeps one entry per CDR3 protein. The sample gives roughly 330,000 distinct CDR3 sequences, less than 70% of which show up once; under 8% is in the top ten. This entry comes from a study of tumor-infiltrating lymphocytes in primary liver carcinoma. Findings and caveats of the study: Whereas tumor region pairs overlapped more, tumor-adjacent and tumor-blood pairs overlapped less. The top-250-clone fraction was significantly higher in tumors than in blood (p = 0.039).

Sequencing was performed on peripheral blood. The J gene is TRBJ2-1, the V gene TRBV10-3, with 10 bases lining up with TRBD2. The receptor was isolated from a man between 40 and 49 years old with primary liver carcinoma and hepatitis B virus infection. DNA of the CDR3: TGTGCCTCGGGGGCTAGCGGGAGAAGGAACAATGAGCAGTTCTTC. Its translation: CASGASGRRNNEQFF.